This T cell receptor beta chain was observed in a study of cytomegalovirus exposure and HLA in healthy donors (dated by TCRdb to 2016 to 2017). The study in broad terms: An earlier analysis of roughly 610 of the donors reported 250 to 350 Gb of sequence data and 95 million to 130 million unique TCR beta sequences obtained from about 200 million T cells. About 280 gigabases of sequencing data and tens of millions of unique TCR sequences made up an early release that covered some 640 HLA-typed donors. Among the approximately 430 genotyped donors, 81% belonged to the genetic ancestry cluster associated with self-reported Caucasian donors. The study was designed to test whether signatures of past pathogen exposure could be identified by cataloging public T cell receptors. Using immunosequencing, the study profiled T cell repertoires from some 670 subjects and related those repertoires to cytomegalovirus serostatus. In addition to the first cohort of several hundred subjects, a separate validation cohort of approximately 130 different subjects was used. To predict cytomegalovirus infection status, the study brought together high-throughput TCR immunosequencing, statistical association of individual TCRs with disease status, and machine learning. A later analysis re-examined previously published TCR beta repertoires from hundreds of donors and added high-resolution HLA genotyping to investigate patterns of TCR occurrence. In the later analysis, no new phenotypic data were used to find candidate immune exposures; instead, reliance was placed on TCR beta sequences and their occurrence across donors. An earlier analysis of around 640 of the donors used high-throughput TCR beta sequencing to judge whether each TCR beta V gene segment behaved as functional or pseudogenic. Alongside the repertoire data, information on donor age, sex, ethnicity and CMV serostatus was compiled. A later genetic analysis took genome-wide SNP genotypes for about 55% of the roughly 670 donors and used that subset as a discovery cohort. Every discovery cohort repertoire had been produced on one sequencing platform. HLA typing covered class I and class II loci at four-digit resolution. Typing coverage differed by locus: A, B, C, DRB1 and DQB1 were typed in about 629-630 donors, DQA1 in around 500, DPA1 in nearly 610, and DPB1 in just under 480. Because of strong linkage in the cohort, five DR-DQ haplotypes were treated as single units for association and clustering. Among roughly 400 genotyped donors of the cohort, an average of roughly 240,000 unique TCR beta nucleotide sequences were sequenced per donor, about a sixth of them non-productive. What the work shows at the level of the full study, not this receptor alone: In vitro tests confirmed that a few of the cytomegalovirus-associated TCR beta chains recognize cytomegalovirus antigens. When HLA alleles, especially DR and DQ, strongly co-occurred, TCR associations were difficult to assign to individual alleles. In a later analysis, HLA-associated TCR beta chains showed more clonal expansion and lower generation probabilities than non-associated chains that were equally common. It was suggested by the authors that the approach could potentially be generalized to other disease states and immunological phenotypes. A further reported finding was that TCR beta sequences accurately predicted the HLA-A and HLA-B alleles for most subjects in the first cohort. According to a later analysis, most CMV-associated TCR beta chains appeared to be HLA-restricted, and the HLA associations seemed to be driven largely by CMV exposure. In a later analysis, the rate of TCR association differed among HLA loci, with DRB1 alleles having the most associated TCRs and HLA-C alleles having the fewest. Compared with the approximately 710-donor mean, donors in an Asian-associated ancestry cluster had fewer N-insertions in productive TCRs, according to a later genetic analysis. Broadly in line with IMGT annotations, most TCR beta V segments showed up in productive rearrangements about 87% or about 30% of the time in an earlier analysis of several hundred of the donors. According to a later analysis, parvovirus B19, influenza, CMV and Epstein-Barr virus appeared linked to several top co-occurrence clusters. Only TCR beta chains were sequenced in this cohort, and the absence of alpha or paired-chain data limited detectable features. Most TCR sequences were seen in very few donors, while some public TCRs were found in many individuals. Linkage disequilibrium might explain the correlated functional status among segregating V segments, but an unknown experimental factor could not be ruled out. CMV serostatus was the only immune exposure information available for the cohort. At a false discovery rate of 0.05, a later analysis linked about 17,000 TCR beta sequences to specific HLA alleles. Because the 87-base-pair reads could not distinguish some IMGT-functional V segments, including TRBV6-2 and TRBV6-3, those segments were excluded. The study gave a list of 150 to 200 TCR beta chains associated with cytomegalovirus. Sequencing depth was assumed to be roughly uniform across donors in the presence/absence analyses, though that assumption may not hold. Because HLA typing was unavailable for some donors at each locus, only the typed subset was used in association tests. A later genetic analysis associated a missense DCLRE1C variant with V-gene and J-gene trimming of TCR beta chains, and an independent cohort replicated the association. The classifier was reported to diagnose cytomegalovirus status with high specificity and sensitivity in both the original and validation cohorts. A cluster of highly shared sequence variants was judged likely to represent a technical artifact of the sequencing pipeline. Because counts were too low, around 18 rarely observed V segments, including chromosome 9 orphons, were left out of the earlier analysis of 500 to 650 of the donors.

The table lists this clone with a count of one. Its specific antigen is unknown. The record has no base qualities; no much larger clone is one base away. The CDR3 starts with the cysteine, ends with the phenylalanine, and has 13 residues. Left in the record is the CDR3 DNA by itself, 39 bases read in frame from the first base. V is cut by 0 bases and J by 7 bases, and the space between the germline ends is 9 bases. CDR1 and CDR2, looked up from the germline V gene, are MGHDK and SYGVNS. Libraries were prepared through the immunoSEQ multiplex PCR assay. The multiplex PCR relied on a mix of 60 forward primers for TCR Vbeta segments and 13 reverse primers for TCR Jbeta segments. The CDR3 region of rearranged TCR beta genes was amplified from genomic DNA by a multiplex PCR assay. Amplified TCR beta libraries were sequenced as 87-base-pair reads on the Illumina HiSeq System. In the source study's methods: A later analysis counted about 76 million unique TCR beta chains across the 650 to 800 repertoires, and some 11 million of these chains were shared by at least two donors. A nearest-neighbor algorithm error-corrected the raw reads and collapsed the reads into unique sequences, merging closely related sequences to remove PCR and sequencing errors. V, D and J gene segments were assigned by aligning CDR3 sequences to IMGT reference sequences. Each retained sequence needed at least a six-nucleotide match to both a V gene segment and a J gene segment. A rearrangement was called productive if the CDR3 had no stop codons and remained in frame with V and J, and every other rearrangement was called non-productive. Following IMGT convention, CDR3 was defined as the stretch from the second conserved V-encoded cysteine to the conserved J-encoded phenylalanine. The earlier analysis of 500 to 600 of the donors excluded sequences that lacked an unambiguous match to a single V gene segment. In an earlier analysis of several hundred of the donors, V segments were called functional above 56.7% productive rearrangements and were called segregating when the between-donor standard deviation exceeded 5%. A statistical classification framework was developed to diagnose cytomegalovirus status using the catalog of TCR beta chain sequences. V and J gene assignment, in a later analysis, came from comparing TCR nucleotide sequences with IMGT/GENE-DB human TR gene sequences. A later analysis assigned CDR3 sequences and most-parsimonious VDJ recombination scenarios with the TCRdist pipeline. In a later analysis, every TCR beta chain was defined by the combination of its CDR3 amino acid sequence and its V-gene family, and reads without a unique V-gene family were dropped. A later analysis removed 500 to 650 highly shared, low-generation-probability nucleotide sequences to deal with suspected cross-contamination and a sequencing artifact. In a later analysis, a clonal expansion index for each public chain was calculated from normalized within-repertoire ranks of inferred template counts. In a later analysis, generation probabilities were computed with a VDJ recombination model fitted to out-of-frame rearrangements, and the resulting probabilities were checked against IGoR. In a later analysis, hypergeometric tests were used to score TCR-TCR, TCR-HLA and TCR-CMV co-occurrence, with a repertoire-size bias correction applied to TCR pairs. False discovery rates were estimated in a later analysis by permuting HLA or CMV assignments 20 times. In a later analysis, co-occurring TCRs were grouped using DBSCAN, and TCRdist sequence similarity was added for clustering within HLA-allele-positive subsets. For co-occurrence clustering, repertoires with fewer than 30,000 or more than 120,000 public chains were excluded, along with a handful of repertoires with anomalous nucleotide sharing. This immuneACCESS table, as held by TCRdb, lists in-frame sequences with V and J called but not all clones. Of the missing ones, under half trace to an unresolved V gene in checked studies; the others have no known cause. V and J calls plus clone size are reproduced from that table; the DNA served to infer D and trimming. This sample has around 63,000 clones in its table, and just under 80% of those were observed once. Around 8.9% of the sample is taken by the ten largest.

In total, fewer than 750 healthy bone marrow donors made up the cohort. All cohort members were sampled while nominally healthy, although unrecorded immune exposures were likely present. The donor tested CMV seronegative, placing the donor among the 350 or so seronegative members of the cohort. A peripheral blood sample was provided by each donor, and peripheral blood mononuclear cells were used for TCR beta sequencing. Genomic DNA extraction from the blood cell samples was performed with the Qiagen DNeasy Blood Extraction Kit. Material: PBMCs. This receptor was obtained from a man in his forties in good health and CMV-seronegative. In this chain, TRBV25-1 is recombined with TRBJ1-2, with a weak D call of TRBD1 (5 bases match). CDR3 loop: CASSEYGGFGYTF. The bases are TGTGCCAGCAGTGAATATGGGGGGTTTGGCTACACCTTC.